This is a list of T cell receptor beta chains from one sample in a study of chemoradiotherapy in HPV16-positive cancers. TCRdb's table, derived via immunoSEQ multiplex PCR, lists solely in-frame clones and lacks some. The repertoire has around 29,000 clones, over 90% of them found once; the top ten carry about 20%. The sequencing used blood, collected from a patient who underwent chemoradiotherapy. The receptors stem from a human donor with HPV-associated anogenital cancer. The conserved cysteine and the conserved F or W are not part of the CDR3 here. Fields, in order: V gene, CDR3 protein.

TRBV6-4,ASRARGITETQY
TRBV2,ASRPVLSTGELF
TRBV25-1,ASSGGDEQF
TRBV4-1,ASSHLGGTETQY
TRBV6-5,ASRGQGGQETQY
TRBV19,ASSITGVFNTGELF
TRBV9,ASSVAAPSGNEQF
TRBV4-2,ASTGQGRTGELF
TRBV7-8,ASSLAIASNVGELF
TRBV2,ASSEFSAQNTGELF
TRBV29-1,SVSTGYEQY
TRBV7-9,ASSTTGTGVNEQY
TRBV9,ASSPGPNYEQY
TRBV7-9,ASSSTVREQY
TRBV28,ASRGQNPEAF
TRBV6-1,ASSGSGGAPGYNEQF
TRBV5-8,ASSNSGTGREKLF
TRBV9,ASSERGGNYGYT
TRBV6-5,ASLKGWGHTDTQY
TRBV4-3,ASSAWTSYEQY
TRBV6-5,ASREGVGALNEQY
TRBV19,ASSIEGSGSTEAF
TRBV6-5,ASSPQGDPNYEQY
TRBV29-1,SVVYYTDTQY
TRBV2,ASSEDRTALGYGYT
TRBV7-9,ASSLSPGLTKNIQY
TRBV28,ASSFEGTNEKLF
TRBV6-4,ASSGGAGSSLTGELF
TRBV5-5,ASSLWGAYGYT
TRBV27,ASRALAGQSYEQY
TRBV4-3,ASSQDAGLAGTDTQY